This note documents a single T cell receptor (beta chain) sequence. Its target is not known. Trimming removed 0 bases from V and 7 bases from J; junction bases left unmatched: 14. CDR3 length: 18 amino acids. Germline V lookup: CDR1 MNHEY, CDR2 SMNVEV (reference sequence). This specimen belongs to a study of shared clonotypes between healthy human individuals. Study in general: The study drew on a couple of women and a few men aged 18 to 49 as donors.

Notes on the study in general: The study generally estimated greater richness for naive than memory subsets.

There were no recent acute infections or vaccinations among the donors, who were healthy HIV-negative adults. Every subset had its genomic DNA shared out evenly among several immunoSEQ plates. This table comes from immunoSEQ multiplex PCR, and its TCRdb copy is limited to in-frame clones, with some not included. The repertoire holds around 2.5 million clones, with 93% as singletons. Sequencing input: naive CD4+ T cells from PBMCs. The subset is: CD45RA+ positively selected. J is TRBJ2-1 and V is TRBV27, with 8 nucleotides matching TRBD2. The origin of this receptor is a man aged 18 to 30 in good health. Some clones in this sample may be carry-over from other donors' samples. CDR3 bases: TGTGCCAGCAGTTTATCCCCGTCGTGGGTAGCGGGGTTAAATGAGCAGTTCTTC. This encodes CASSLSPSWVAGLNEQFF.